This T cell receptor (beta chain) was identified during a study of OX40 agonist ivuxolimab in advanced cancers. Study at large: The patients' treatment was ivuxolimab, an agonistic anti-OX40 (CD134) antibody. Six ivuxolimab dose levels, 0.01 to 10 mg/kg, were given intravenously every 2 weeks.

Repertoires were generated with immunoSEQ multiplex PCR, while TCRdb's copy carries only in-frame clones and drops some. The sample holds almost 80,000 clones, under 85% seen once. Blood samples were obtained at baseline, cycle 4 day 1, and cycle 7 day 1. Germline CDR1 is SGHNT and CDR2 is YYREEE (reference sequence). V lost 0 bases to trimming and J lost 8 bases, with 14 bases between them. The CDR3 runs to 14 residues. This clonotype was obtained from an adult with an advanced solid tumor such as melanoma, head and neck, liver or kidney cancer. The rearrangement links TRBV5-4 to TRBJ1-2, with D unclear. Source: CD4+ or CD8+ T cells sorted from blood, taken in a trial of the OX40 agonist ivuxolimab. The CDR3 here is CASSLAGFVGGYTF. CDR3 nucleotide sequence: TGTGCCAGCAGCTTGGCTGGGTTCGTGGGGGGCTACACCTTC.